This T cell receptor (beta chain) is drawn from a study of cytomegalovirus exposure and HLA in healthy donors. Study at large: The study placed around 80% of its 350 to 400 genotyped donors in the Caucasian-associated ancestry cluster.

As concerns this clone: Its specificity is unknown.

Study observations and caveats: Presence/absence results assume similar sequencing depth per donor, which may not hold.

Each donor's status was that of a healthy bone marrow donor. Germline V gene lookup returns CDR1 MNHNS and CDR2 SASEGT. V shed 2 bases and J 9 bases; nucleotides not matched to a gene: 15. The CDR3 covers 16 residues. It was with 60 Vbeta and 13 Jbeta primers that the PCR ran. This table comes from immunoSEQ multiplex PCR, and its TCRdb copy is limited to in-frame clones, with some not included. The sample yields about 160,000 clones, more than 75% seen once. The chain has TRBV6-1 and TRBJ2-7; 8 positions agree with TRBD1. The sample comprised PBMCs. The source of this sequence is a girl aged 2 to 10 in good health and CMV-seropositive. This chain's CDR3 is CASSERQGPLSLRQYF. DNA for the CDR3: TGTGCCAGCAGTGAAAGACAGGGGCCCCTTTCACTGAGGCAGTACTTC.